The 8 T cell receptor beta chains listed next were all sequenced from one sample in a study of T cell repertoires in ileal Crohn's disease. TCRdb's table, derived via immunoSEQ multiplex PCR, lists solely in-frame clones and lacks some. The sample shows 55,000 to 65,000 clones, about 89% of them seen only once. The time point denotes: neoterminal ileum biopsy at postoperative endoscopy, about 6 months after surgery. Sequenced input: ileal tissue. These receptors all come from an adult with Crohn's disease.

The gene calls are TRBV19 and TRBJ2-7; the D gene is possibly TRBD2 (5 bases). CDR3 length: 14 amino acids. Germline loops: CDR1 LNHDA, CDR2 SQIVND (reference sequence). V gave up 5 bases and J gave up 2 bases, with 13 bases separating them. In DNA form, the CDR3 reads TGTGCCAGTAGTCAGAGGGAAGCTCCCTACGAGCAGTACTTC. It yields the protein CASSQREAPYEQYF.

Of note for this clone: Other DNA sequences within the sample encode an identical CDR3. The chain combines TRBV6-5 with TRBJ1-1, with no clear D. This CDR3 spans 13 amino acids. Between the trimmed V and J ends, which lost 3 bases and 1 base, there was a span of 6 bases. CDR1 MNHEY and CDR2 SVGAGI come from the germline V gene. The CDR3 sequence: CASSYSRNTEAFF. As DNA, the CDR3 is TGTGCCAGCAGTTATTCCAGGAACACTGAAGCTTTCTTT.

The rearrangement uses TRBV6-6 and TRBJ1-6; tentatively, D is TRBD1 (5 bases). CDR1 MNHNY and CDR2 SVGAGI come from the germline V gene (reference sequence). CDR3 length: 15 amino acids. V was pared by 6 bases and J by 6 bases, with 15 bases between. Here the CDR3 DNA reads TGTGCCAGCAGAAACAGACAGCCAGCTAATTCACCCCTCCACTTT. Residues: CASRNRQPANSPLHF.

This clone was detected a few times. CDR3 nucleotides: TGTGCCAGCAATCCTCCCGGTGGGACAGGGGGTATCCAGTACGTC. Translation gives CASNPPGGTGGIQYV. The rearrangement links TRBV6-1 to TRBJ2-7; 11 bases are shared with TRBD1. Germline CDR1 and CDR2: MNHNS and SASEGT. The CDR3 runs to 15 residues. J lost 10 bases, V lost 7 bases, and 15 bases had no gene match.

The V and J genes are TRBV5-4 and TRBJ2-3, with a tentative D call TRBD1 (6 bases). CDR1 and CDR2 from the germline V gene are SGHNT and YYREEE (reference sequence). V lost 2 bases to trimming and J lost 8 bases, with 15 bases between them. CDR3 length: 14 residues. The CDR3 protein is CASSLHYREITQYF. The CDR3 region has the DNA TGTGCCAGCAGCTTACACTACAGGGAAATTACGCAGTATTTT.

The chain uses TRBV19 and TRBJ2-1; 13 nucleotides match TRBD2. V shed 3 bases, J shed 5 bases, and the junction held 13 bases outside the gene matches. The CDR3 totals 19 residues. Looked up from germline, CDR1 is LNHDA and CDR2 is SQIVND (reference sequence). The CDR3 nucleotides read TGTGCCAGTAGTATCCGAGGACTAGCGGGGGTTGTGATAAACAATGAGCAGTTCTTC. Protein: CASSIRGLAGVVINNEQFF.

This sequence joins TRBV6-1 and TRBJ2-2; a possible D gene is TRBD1 (6 bases). From germline, CDR1 is MNHNS and CDR2 SASEGT. The CDR3 is 14 residues long. The V end was cut by 8 bases, the J end by 7 bases, with 17 bases between. The CDR3 DNA is TGTGCCAGCTCTTCAGACAGGTCCAACGGGGAGCTGTTTTTT. This codes for CASSSDRSNGELFF.

The V call is TRBV10-3, the J call TRBJ1-4, with D possibly matching TRBD1 (5 bases). CDR1 is ENHRY, CDR2 SYGVKD, per germline. CDR3 length: 12 amino acids. The ends were cut back, 2 bases at V and 16 bases at J, with 14 bases in the middle. In DNA, the CDR3 is TGTGCCATCAGTGAGGACCCGGGGGAAAAGTTTTTT. Translated, it gives CAISEDPGEKFF.